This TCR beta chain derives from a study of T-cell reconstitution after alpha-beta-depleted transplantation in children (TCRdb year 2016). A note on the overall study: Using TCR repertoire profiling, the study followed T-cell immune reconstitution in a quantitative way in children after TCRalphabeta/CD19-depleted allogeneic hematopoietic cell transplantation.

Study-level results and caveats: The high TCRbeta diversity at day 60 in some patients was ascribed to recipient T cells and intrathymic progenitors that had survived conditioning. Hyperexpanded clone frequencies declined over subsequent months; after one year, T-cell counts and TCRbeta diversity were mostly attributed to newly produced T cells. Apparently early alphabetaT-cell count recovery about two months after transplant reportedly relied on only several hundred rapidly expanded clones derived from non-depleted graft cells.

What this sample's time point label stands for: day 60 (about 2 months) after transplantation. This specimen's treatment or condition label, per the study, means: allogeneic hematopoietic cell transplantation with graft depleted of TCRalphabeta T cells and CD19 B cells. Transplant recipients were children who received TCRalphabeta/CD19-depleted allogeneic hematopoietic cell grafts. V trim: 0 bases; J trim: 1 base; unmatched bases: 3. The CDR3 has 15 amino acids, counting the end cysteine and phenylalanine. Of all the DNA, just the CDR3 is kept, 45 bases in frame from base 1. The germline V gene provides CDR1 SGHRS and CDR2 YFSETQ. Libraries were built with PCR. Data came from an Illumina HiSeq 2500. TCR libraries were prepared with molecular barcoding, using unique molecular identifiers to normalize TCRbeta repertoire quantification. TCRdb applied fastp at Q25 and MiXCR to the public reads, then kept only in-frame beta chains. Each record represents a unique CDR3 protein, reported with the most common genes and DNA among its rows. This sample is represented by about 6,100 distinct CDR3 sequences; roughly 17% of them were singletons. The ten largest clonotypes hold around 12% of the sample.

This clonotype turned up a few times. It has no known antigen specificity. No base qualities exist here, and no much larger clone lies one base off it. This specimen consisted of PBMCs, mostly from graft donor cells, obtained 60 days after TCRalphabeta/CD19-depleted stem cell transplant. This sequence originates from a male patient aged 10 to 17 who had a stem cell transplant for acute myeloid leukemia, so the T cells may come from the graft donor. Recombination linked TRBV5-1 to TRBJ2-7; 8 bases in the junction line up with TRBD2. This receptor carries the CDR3 CASSLVVAGSYEQYF. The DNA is TGCGCCAGCAGCTTGGTGGTAGCGGGATCCTACGAGCAGTACTTC. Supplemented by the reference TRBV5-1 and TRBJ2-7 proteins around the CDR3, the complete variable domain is KAGVTQTPRYLIKTRGQQVTLSCSPISGHRSVSWYQQTPGQGLQFLFEYFSETQRNKGNFPGRFSGRQFSNSRSEMNVSTLELGDSALYLCASSLVVAGSYEQYFGPGTRLTVT.